The 24 T cell receptor beta chains given below trace back to one sample, sequenced in a study of long-term antiretroviral therapy in people with HIV. The authors ran the immunoSEQ assay, v3.0, at survey level. Clones were sequenced by immunoSEQ multiplex PCR, and TCRdb holds only the in-frame ones, with some missing. Of approximately 39,000 clones detected, over 75% appear once; the ten largest clones hold around 5%. Here the sequenced sample was unsorted PBMCs, taken 1.5 years after starting antiretroviral therapy. The source is a man aged 18 to 29 with HIV.

V gene TRBV5-1 combines with J gene TRBJ2-1; D is perhaps TRBD2 (7 bases). This CDR3 spans 16 amino acids. Germline V CDR1 and CDR2: SGHRS, YFSETQ. V was trimmed by 4 bases and J by 0 bases, leaving 14 bases between them. The chain's CDR3 is CASSGGAGNSYNEQFF. The CDR3 region has the DNA TGCGCCAGCAGCGGGGGGGCAGGGAACTCCTACAATGAGCAGTTCTTC.

The V and J genes are TRBV11-2 and TRBJ2-1, with no clear D. Between the trimmed V and J ends, which lost 3 bases and 5 bases, there was a span of 11 bases. From germline, CDR1 is SGHAT and CDR2 FQNNGV. CDR3 length: 14 amino acids. In nucleotides, the CDR3 is TGTGCCAGCAGCTTGTCGTCTGGGAACAATGAGCAGTTCTTC. Translating gives CASSLSSGNNEQFF.

The chain has TRBV2 and TRBJ2-7; tentative D call: TRBD1 (6 bases). V was clipped by 10 bases and J by 6 bases, with 13 bases between them. Germline lookup yields CDR1 SNHLY and CDR2 FYNNEI. The CDR3 sequence is 11 residues long. CDR3 protein: CATLSRGEQYF. In DNA form, the CDR3 reads TGTGCCACCCTTTCCAGGGGCGAGCAGTACTTC.

CDR3 sequence reads: CASRKNPLAGGSYNEQFF. The DNA of the CDR3 is TGTGCCAGCAGAAAGAACCCCCTAGCGGGAGGTTCCTACAATGAGCAGTTCTTC. The chain is built from TRBV7-2 and TRBJ2-1, with 11 bases aligning to TRBD2. CDR1 and CDR2 from the germline V gene are SGHTA and FQGNSA. The CDR3 is 18 residues long. The V and J ends lost 6 bases and 1 base, in that order; junction bases with no gene match: 11. The full variable domain, rest sourced from reference TRBV7-2 and TRBJ2-1, is GAGVSQSPSNKVTEKGKDVELRCDPISGHTALYWYRQSLGQGLEFLIYFQGNSAPDKSGLPSDRFSAERTGGSVSTLTIQRTQQEDSAVYLCASRKNPLAGGSYNEQFFGPGTRLTVL.

The chain links TRBV5-4 to TRBJ2-7, with 11 bases that match TRBD2. This CDR3 region has 14 residues. The germline gives CDR1 SGHNT, CDR2 YYREEE (reference sequence). V dropped 5 bases and J dropped 4; count of bases not matched to a gene: 5. CDR3: CASRLAGGPYEQYF. The DNA of the CDR3 is TGTGCCAGCAGGTTAGCGGGAGGGCCATACGAGCAGTACTTC. Supplemented by reference TRBV5-4 and TRBJ2-7, the full variable domain reads ETGVTQSPTHLIKTRGQQVTLRCSSQSGHNTVSWYQQALGQGPQFIFQYYREEENGRGNFPPRFSGLQFPNYSSELNVNALELDDSALYLCASRLAGGPYEQYFGPGTRLTVT.

The V call is TRBV11-2, the J call TRBJ1-1, with D uncertain. V dropped 6 bases and J dropped 7 bases, with 9 bases sitting between them. CDR3 length: 11 amino acids. In germline, CDR1 is SGHAT, CDR2 FQNNGV. The CDR3 here is CASRGVGEAFF. CDR3 in DNA: TGTGCCAGCAGAGGTGTAGGTGAAGCTTTCTTT. Looking up the rest from reference TRBV11-2 and TRBJ1-1 gives the full variable domain: EAGVAQSPRYKIIEKRQSVAFWCNPISGHATLYWYQQILGQGPKLLIQFQNNGVVDDSQLPKDRFSAERLKGVDSTLKIQPAKLEDSAVYLCASRGVGEAFFGQGTRLTVV.

V and J are TRBV4-2 and TRBJ1-2; maybe TRBD1 (5 bases). The CDR3 runs 14 residues. V lost 1 base and J 5 bases, leaving 11 bases between the germline ends. Germline assignment: CDR1 LGHNA and CDR2 YNFKEQ. CDR3: CASSQVSTEYGYTF. The CDR3 DNA is TGTGCCAGCAGCCAAGTCTCGACAGAATATGGCTACACCTTC.

The chain recombines TRBV7-6 with TRBJ2-2; tentative D call: TRBD1 (5 bases). Germline V CDR1 and CDR2: SGHVS, FNYEAQ. Trimming took 7 bases from V and 6 from J, leaving 15 bases between them. This CDR3 is 14 amino acids long. The CDR3 is CASKLQGFAGELFF. The CDR3 DNA is TGTGCCAGCAAGCTCCAGGGTTTCGCCGGGGAGCTGTTTTTT.

The chain couples TRBV19 to TRBJ2-2; D might be TRBD2 (6 bases). This CDR3 comprises 13 residues. The germline gives CDR1 LNHDA, CDR2 SQIVND (reference sequence). With 9 bases removed from V and 4 bases from J, the gap between germline ends came to 12 bases. The DNA for the CDR3 is TGTGCCAGCGGACTATTCTTCACCGGGGAGCTGTTTTTT. Encoded protein: CASGLFFTGELFF.

The chain recombines TRBV6-5 with TRBJ2-2, with D possibly TRBD2 on 6 matching bases. Trimming pared 0 bases from V and 7 bases from J, leaving 9 bases between. The CDR3 extends over 14 amino acids. Per the germline V gene, CDR1 is MNHEY and CDR2 is SVGAGI. In DNA form, the CDR3 reads TGTGCCAGCAGTTACTCGCTAGCGTACGGGGAGCTGTTTTTT. Translated: CASSYSLAYGELFF.

Points on this clone: Other DNA sequences in this sample translate to the same CDR3. This chain uses TRBV6-5 with TRBJ1-2, with D possibly TRBD1 on 5 matching bases. CDR1 MNHEY and CDR2 SVGAGI come from the germline V gene. V was trimmed by 0 bases and J by 6 bases, leaving 5 bases between them. This CDR3 comprises 12 residues. The CDR3 DNA sequence: TGTGCCAGCAGTTACTCGGGGGATGGCTACACCTTC. Translated: CASSYSGDGYTF.

By sample fraction, this clone is medium-sized (0.01 to 0.1%). The rearrangement links TRBV6-5 to TRBJ2-2; weak D call: TRBD2 (6 bases). The CDR3 is 14 amino acids. Trimming removed 8 bases at V and 4 bases at J, with 14 bases between. Germline V CDR1 and CDR2: MNHEY, SVGAGI. CDR3 in DNA: TGTGCCAGCCCGACTACGACTAGCACCGGGGAGCTGTTTTTT. Translated, it gives CASPTTTSTGELFF.

The CDR3 coding sequence is TGTGCCAGCAGCAAACGACGCAGGGGCGACGAGCAGTACTTC. It encodes CASSKRRRGDEQYF. This chain connects TRBV21-1 to TRBJ2-7; the tabulated D call, TRBD1, remains unverified against the DNA. TRBV21-1 is an annotated pseudogene. The CDR3 length is 14 residues.

The sample holds a few counts of this clone. The chain uses TRBV5-1 and TRBJ2-7, with D unclear. The germline V gene has CDR1 SGHRS and CDR2 YFSETQ. The CDR3 spans 15 residues. Deletions cut 4 bases from V and 4 bases from J, with 18 bases between. In nucleotides, the CDR3 is TGCGCCAGCAGCAACCAATCCCACGTCGTTTACGAGCAGTACTTC. Translated, it gives CASSNQSHVVYEQYF.

The V gene is TRBV6-5, the J gene TRBJ1-5; the D gene is possibly TRBD1 (6 bases). V was shortened by 8 bases and J by 0 bases, with 8 bases between the two germline ends. The germline CDR1 and CDR2 sequences are MNHEY and SVGAGI. This CDR3 comprises 13 residues. The CDR3 reads CASQTGSNQPQHF. The CDR3 coding sequence is TGTGCCAGCCAGACAGGTAGCAATCAGCCCCAGCATTTT.

The chain recombines TRBV6-5 with TRBJ2-3, with 9 positions matching TRBD1. J was trimmed by 2 bases and V by 4 bases; bases with no gene match: 4. CDR1 is MNHEY, CDR2 SVGAGI, per germline. This CDR3 is built from 15 residues. The CDR3: CASSSTGGLTDTQYF. The CDR3 region has the DNA TGTGCCAGCAGTTCGACAGGGGGTCTCACAGATACGCAGTATTTT.

CDR3 nucleotides: TGTGCCAGCAGTCGGGGACTTAGTAACTACGAGCAGTACTTC. It specifies CASSRGLSNYEQYF. V gene TRBV6-5 combines with J gene TRBJ2-7, with D possibly matching TRBD2 (6 bases). V shed 5 bases and J shed 3 bases, with 14 bases lying between them. CDR3 length: 14 residues. CDR1 and CDR2 (germline): MNHEY, SVGAGI.

The table lists this clone with a few counts. This chain uses TRBV19 with TRBJ1-1; the D gene is possibly TRBD1 (5 bases). This CDR3 comprises 14 residues. Trimming stripped 3 bases from V and 1 base from J, with 9 bases between. Looked up from germline, CDR1 is LNHDA and CDR2 is SQIVND (reference sequence). This chain's CDR3 is CASSIGTENTEAFF. In DNA form, the CDR3 reads TGTGCCAGTAGTATTGGGACGGAGAACACTGAAGCTTTCTTT.

This clone was observed a handful of times. The V gene is TRBV2, the J gene TRBJ1-1; no clear D gene. Deletions cut 8 bases from V and 5 bases from J, with 24 bases between. Germline V lookup: CDR1 SNHLY, CDR2 FYNNEI. CDR3 size: 16 residues. CDR3 bases: TGTGCCAGCGGGATGGACGGCAGGCTGAGAGGGACTGAAGCTTTCTTT. Translation gives CASGMDGRLRGTEAFF.

This sequence joins TRBV5-1 and TRBJ2-5; D unresolved. Trimming cost V 4 bases and J 4 bases, with 17 bases left between them. The CDR3 is 15 amino acids. The V gene's germline CDR1 is SGHRS and CDR2 YFSETQ. The chain's CDR3 is CASSPLGALGETQYF. CDR3 sequence (DNA): TGCGCCAGCAGCCCCCTCGGAGCTCTAGGAGAGACCCAGTACTTC.

The gene calls are TRBV10-1 and TRBJ2-3, with D unresolved. The V gene's germline CDR1 is WNHNN and CDR2 SYGVQD (reference sequence). This CDR3 spans 13 amino acids. Trimming removed 2 bases at V and 6 bases at J, with 9 bases between. CDR3 amino acids: CASSEGVRDTQYF. The CDR3 DNA is TGCGCCAGCAGTGAGGGGGTCCGGGATACGCAGTATTTT.

The chain has TRBV9 and TRBJ2-1, with D maybe TRBD2 (6 bases). V lost 0 bases, J lost 5 bases, and 12 bases lay in between. CDR3 length: 15 residues. Germline lookup yields CDR1 SGDLS and CDR2 YYNGEE. CDR3 region: CASSVDFGGHNEQFF. CDR3 bases: TGTGCCAGCAGCGTAGACTTTGGAGGGCACAATGAGCAGTTCTTC. The variable domain in full, completed from reference TRBV9 and TRBJ2-1, reads DSGVTQTPKHLITATGQRVTLRCSPRSGDLSVYWYQQSLDQGLQFLIQYYNGEERAKGNILERFSAQQFPDLHSELNLSSLELGDSALYFCASSVDFGGHNEQFFGPGTRLTVL.

The gene calls are TRBV19 and TRBJ1-1; 11 bases fit TRBD1. The CDR3 length is 15 residues. Trimming removed 8 bases from V and 2 bases from J; junction bases left unmatched: 7. Germline CDR1 reads LNHDA; CDR2 reads SQIVND (reference sequence). The CDR3 sequence is CASATGTGGNTEAFF. CDR3 DNA sequence: TGTGCCAGTGCCACCGGGACAGGGGGAAACACTGAAGCTTTCTTT.

In DNA form, the CDR3 reads TGTGCCAGCAGCTTGGGGACTAGCGGAGAGCAGTTCTTC. Translation: CASSLGTSGEQFF. The chain links TRBV5-6 to TRBJ2-1, with 10 bases aligning to TRBD2. There are 13 residues in the CDR3. Germline V lookup: CDR1 SGHDT, CDR2 YYEEEE. Trimming at V came to 0 bases and at J to 10 bases, leaving 1 base not matched to a gene.